This TCR beta chain is drawn from a study of blood T cell repertoires in COVID-19. Study as a whole: From the United States, Italy and Spain came samples of acute and convalescent COVID-19. The analysed material was cDNA or gDNA that came from T cells, B-cell-depleted T cells, or PBMCs.

How the authors handled the data: Reference gene primer amplification gave nucleated cell count estimates. Profiling relied on immunoSEQ multiplex PCR, and the TCRdb table lists in-frame clones only, not all of them. The DNA was the basis for D and trimming; V, J and clone size are from that table. This table has roughly 140,000 clones, around 90% appearing once. This CDR3 has 12 amino acids. In germline, CDR1 is KGHSH, CDR2 LQKENI. V dropped 2 bases and J dropped 6 bases, with 6 bases sitting between them. The J gene is TRBJ2-3, the V gene TRBV18; D unresolved. The clonotype comes from a woman between 55 and 75 years old with active or convalescent COVID-19. Sequencing was carried out using peripheral blood. CDR3 in amino acids: CASSPTADTQYF. The DNA of the CDR3 is TGTGCCAGCTCACCAACTGCGGATACGCAGTATTTT.